Listed below are T cell receptor beta chains from one sample, sequenced in a study of T cell responses to AZD1222 COVID-19 vaccine. TCRdb's copy holds only in-frame clones and misses some; the assay was immunoSEQ multiplex PCR. The data contain roughly 60,000 clones, approximately 80% of them seen just once; the ten biggest clones take up less than 4%. Sequencing was performed on peripheral blood, taken 28 days after the second AZD1222 dose. The receptors here all came from an adult who received the AZD1222 COVID-19 vaccine. Both conserved end residues are part of each CDR3. A D gene is named only where the DNA matches it firmly. Some rows mark clone size as missing; the rest say once, few, many or name a class of expanded clone.

>TRBJ1-4|TRBV18|few|TRBD1|15
TGTGCCAGCTCACCATTAGGGGGCACAGAGGAAAAACTGTTTTTT
CASSPLGGTEEKLFF
>TRBJ1-2|TRBV6-5|once|NA|15
TGTGCCAGCAGCCTTTCCCGGTGGGGGGGCTATGGCTACACCTTC
CASSLSRWGGYGYTF
>TRBJ2-7|TRBV21-1|few|NA|10
TGTGCCAGAGGAGGTGGGGAGCAGTACTTC
CARGGGEQYF
>TRBJ1-5|TRBV24-1|NA|TRBD1|14
TGTGCCACCGGGACAGGGAATGGTAGGCAGCCCCAGCATTTT
CATGTGNGRQPQHF
>TRBJ2-1|TRBV9|NA|NA|16
TGTGCCAGCAGCGTATTATCAGGGAGCTCCTACAATGAGCAGTTCTTC
CASSVLSGSSYNEQFF
>TRBJ1-5|TRBV28|once|NA|18
TGTGCCAGCAGTTTCCGGGGACATCCCCTCTATAGCAATCAGCCCCAGCATTTT
CASSFRGHPLYSNQPQHF
>TRBJ1-2|TRBV14|NA|NA|13
TGTGCCAGCAGCCAAAGTGGGCCCCGTGGCTACACCTTC
CASSQSGPRGYTF
>TRBJ2-5|TRBV5-1|NA|NA|15
TGCGCCAGCAGCTTGGGTCGGGGGCGCCGGGAGACCCAGTACTTC
CASSLGRGRRETQYF
>TRBJ2-3|TRBV18|once|NA|13
TGTGCCAGCTCACGGGAGACCACAGATACGCAGTATTTT
CASSRETTDTQYF
>TRBJ1-2|TRBV2|NA|NA|13
TGTGCCAGCAGTGAAATCCCCCTCGGTGGCTACACCTTC
CASSEIPLGGYTF
>TRBJ2-5|TRBV6-6|NA|TRBD1|14
TGTGCCAGCAGTTACTCAGGGGGCCTGGAGACCCAGTACTTC
CASSYSGGLETQYF
>TRBJ1-2|TRBV12-5|NA|NA|14
TGTGCTAGTGGCCATAATGCAGGGGTGGGAGGCTACACCTTC
CASGHNAGVGGYTF
>TRBJ2-7|TRBV15|NA|TRBD1|21
TGTGCCACCAGCAGAGATTCGTCCGTTGTAATGCGTGGGACAGGGACTTACGAGCAGTACTTC
CATSRDSSVVMRGTGTYEQYF
>TRBJ2-3|TRBV19|NA|TRBD2|15
TGTGCCAGTAGCCCCGGGACTAGCGGCACAGATACGCAGTATTTT
CASSPGTSGTDTQYF
>TRBJ2-3|TRBV30|few|NA|11
TGTGCCTGGAGTTTTCAGGATACGCAGTATTTT
CAWSFQDTQYF
>TRBJ1-4|TRBV28|NA|NA|13
TGTGCCAGCAGGTCCGGCGTGGGGGAAAAACTGTTTTTT
CASRSGVGEKLFF
>TRBJ2-7|TRBV4-1|NA|TRBD1|17
TGCGCCAGCAGCCAAGTACTCCGGGACAGGGGGCAATACGAGCAGTACTTC
CASSQVLRDRGQYEQYF
>TRBJ1-3|TRBV29-1|NA|NA|16
TGCAGCGTTGAAATCGGGGGACACCCCTCTGGAAACACCATATATTTT
CSVEIGGHPSGNTIYF
>TRBJ2-7|TRBV29-1|NA|TRBD1|11
TGCAGCGCTGACAGGGGCCACGAGCAGTACTTC
CSADRGHEQYF
>TRBJ2-2|TRBV7-2|NA|NA|14
TGTGCCAGCAGCCTCTACAGGAACACCGGGGAGCTGTTTTTT
CASSLYRNTGELFF
>TRBJ2-7|TRBV7-9|NA|NA|13
TGTGCCAGCAGCTCGACAGTTGTCTACGAGCAGTACTTC
CASSSTVVYEQYF
>TRBJ2-3|TRBV19|NA|NA|13
TGTGCCAGTGGACGATACGAGACAGATACGCAGTATTTT
CASGRYETDTQYF
>TRBJ1-2|TRBV30|NA|NA|11
TGTGCCTCAGGGAACCTCTATGGCTACACCTTC
CASGNLYGYTF
>TRBJ1-4|TRBV7-2|NA|NA|14
TGTGCCAGCAGCCCCCGCGGGATGAATGAAAAACTGTTTTTT
CASSPRGMNEKLFF
>TRBJ1-1|TRBV19|few|NA|14
TGTGCCAGTAGGATTTGGGAGGGGGACACTGAAGCTTTCTTT
CASRIWEGDTEAFF
>TRBJ2-2|TRBV11-1|NA|TRBD1|16
TGTGCCAGCAATTCCGGACAGGGTCCGAACACCGGGGAGCTGTTTTTT
CASNSGQGPNTGELFF
>TRBJ1-4|TRBV7-6|few|NA|15
TGTGCCAGCAGCTTAGGCCGGGACTTGTCTGAAAAACTGTTTTTT
CASSLGRDLSEKLFF
>TRBJ1-5|TRBV7-8|once|NA|13
TGTGCCAGCAGCTTCGGGGAAGCGCAGCCCCAGCATTTT
CASSFGEAQPQHF
>TRBJ2-1|TRBV5-1|NA|TRBD2|14
TGCGCCAGCAGCTGGACCGGGACTAGCGCTGAGCAGTTCTTC
CASSWTGTSAEQFF
>TRBJ2-2|TRBV9|few|TRBD1|14
TGTGCCAGCAGCGTAGACAGGGGGCCCGGGGAGCTGTTTTTT
CASSVDRGPGELFF
>TRBJ2-2|TRBV2|NA|NA|13
TGTGCCAGCAGAAGGGCCACTGGGGGGGAGCTGTTTTTT
CASRRATGGELFF
>TRBJ2-2|TRBV11-1|NA|NA|14
TGTGCCAGCAGCTTTTCGGCGGCAGCCGGGGAGCTGTTTTTT
CASSFSAAAGELFF
>TRBJ2-2|TRBV6-2/TRBV6-3|once|TRBD2|15
TGTGCCAGCAGTCCCGACGGGGGGGACACCGGGGAGCTGTTTTTT
CASSPDGGDTGELFF
>TRBJ2-1|TRBV24-1|NA|NA|14
TGTGCCACCAGCTCCGACAGGACCTACAATGAGCAGTTCTTC
CATSSDRTYNEQFF
>TRBJ1-1|TRBV18|NA|NA|15
TGTGCCAGCTCACCATGGCAGAGTATGAACACTGAAGCTTTCTTT
CASSPWQSMNTEAFF
>TRBJ2-5|TRBV2|NA|TRBD2|15
TGTGCCAGCAGCGGAGGGACTAGCGGGGTTGAGACCCAGTACTTC
CASSGGTSGVETQYF
>TRBJ1-1|TRBV5-5|once|NA|14
TGTGCCAGCAGCTTGGAGGGGGGTCGGACTGAAGCTTTCTTT
CASSLEGGRTEAFF
>TRBJ2-3|TRBV11-2|few|NA|15
TGTGCCAGCAGCCCCTGGCGGGGGCGCTCGGATACGCAGTATTTT
CASSPWRGRSDTQYF
>TRBJ1-1|TRBV6-5|NA|NA|13
TGTGCCAGCCAGTTCGGGCGGAACACTGAAGCTTTCTTT
CASQFGRNTEAFF
>TRBJ1-1|TRBV18|NA|NA|13
TGTGCCAGCTCACCGCAGGAGAACACTGAAGCTTTCTTT
CASSPQENTEAFF
>TRBJ2-1|TRBV28|few|NA|16
TGTGCCAGCAACCCTATAGACACATTCTCCTACAATGAGCAGTTCTTC
CASNPIDTFSYNEQFF
>TRBJ1-1|TRBV11-3|NA|NA|12
TGTGCCAGTTCACGGGGCCAGACTGAAGCTTTCTTT
CASSRGQTEAFF
>TRBJ2-2|TRBV6-6|many|NA|12
TGTGCCAGCAGTTACTCGAAGGGGGAGCTGTTTTTT
CASSYSKGELFF
>TRBJ1-1|TRBV28|NA|TRBD1|14
TGTGCCAGCAGTTTAAGACAGGGGAACACTGAAGCTTTCTTT
CASSLRQGNTEAFF
>TRBJ2-7|TRBV10-3|NA|TRBD2|14
TGTGCCATCAGCCTGGACGGGGGGGCCTACGAGCAGTACTTC
CAISLDGGAYEQYF
>TRBJ1-1|TRBV3-1/TRBV3-2|NA|TRBD1|15
TGTGCCAGCAGCCACTCAGGGGGCCAGAACACTGAAGCTTTCTTT
CASSHSGGQNTEAFF
>TRBJ1-6|TRBV5-1|NA|NA|16
TGCGCCAGCAGCTTGGACGGGAGCTCCTATAATTCACCCCTCCACTTT
CASSLDGSSYNSPLHF
>TRBJ2-3|TRBV7-3|NA|TRBD2|15
TGTGCCAGCAGCTTAACCGGGACTAGCAGAAATACGCAGTATTTT
CASSLTGTSRNTQYF
>TRBJ2-5|TRBV15|NA|TRBD1|16
TGTGCCACCAGCAGGGAAAATACAGGGGCCGGGGAGACCCAGTACTTC
CATSRENTGAGETQYF
>TRBJ1-2|TRBV7-9|NA|NA|14
TGTGCCAGCAGCTTAGCGCACGATTGGGGGGGCTACACCTTC
CASSLAHDWGGYTF
>TRBJ1-2|TRBV28|NA|NA|15
TGTGCCAGCACCCAAATCGACGCCATTAACTATGGCTACACCTTC
CASTQIDAINYGYTF